This T cell receptor beta chain was captured in a study of cytomegalovirus exposure and HLA in healthy donors. Across the study: A later analysis reported the same platform for the 110 or so validation repertoires and the roughly 700 first-cohort repertoires.

The CDR3 extends over 17 amino acids. V gave up 0 bases and J gave up 0 bases, with 12 bases separating them. Germline V gene sequence: CDR1 LGHNA, CDR2 YSLEER. Study results and caveats: Subsequent analysis showed first-cohort TCR clusters tending to co-occur in around 130 validation repertoires. The authors listed 150 to 200 TCR beta chains as cytomegalovirus-associated.

Clones were sequenced by immunoSEQ multiplex PCR, and TCRdb holds only the in-frame ones, with some missing. This sample yields around 250,000 clones, of which 90% are seen a single time; less than 0.4% belongs to the top ten. This clone was counted a single time. Its target is unknown. Sequenced sample: PBMCs. This chain connects TRBV4-3 to TRBJ1-5, with D possibly being TRBD1 (6 bases). The TCR was taken from a woman under 30 in good health and CMV-seronegative. CDR3 protein: CASSQDLTGLSNQPQHF. The CDR3 DNA reads TGCGCCAGCAGCCAAGATCTGACAGGTCTTAGCAATCAGCCCCAGCATTTT.